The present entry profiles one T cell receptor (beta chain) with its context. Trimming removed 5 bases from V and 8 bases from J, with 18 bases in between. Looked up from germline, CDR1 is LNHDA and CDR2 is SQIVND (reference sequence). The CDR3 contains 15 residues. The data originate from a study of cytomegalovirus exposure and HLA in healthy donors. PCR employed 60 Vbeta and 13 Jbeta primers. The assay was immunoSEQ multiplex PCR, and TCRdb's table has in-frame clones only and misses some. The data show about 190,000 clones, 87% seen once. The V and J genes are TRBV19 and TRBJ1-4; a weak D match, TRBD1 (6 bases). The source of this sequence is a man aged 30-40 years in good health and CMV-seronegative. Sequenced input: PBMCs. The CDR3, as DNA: TGTGCCAGTAGTGCTGCCGGGACATGGGGGGAAAAACTGTTTTTT. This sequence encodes CASSAAGTWGEKLFF.